What follows are 21 T cell receptor beta chains derived from one specimen sequenced in a study of response to subunit inactivated influenza vaccine. TCRdb re-called the RT-PCR reads with MiXCR, one entry per CDR3 protein. Seen here are more than 500,000 distinct CDR3 sequences, about 11% observed once, and the top ten hold roughly 9.6%. This sample also appeared in a second study, on T cells expressing NK-cell markers. According to that study: Synthesis of TCR beta cDNA relied on 5'RACE template switching carrying UMIs.

The starting material was PBMCs from blood, obtained on the day of vaccination. These receptors originate from a man between 50 and 59 years old who received an inactivated influenza vaccine.

This clonotype has ten or more counts. The chain uses TRBV7-2 and TRBJ2-1; the match to TRBD1 covers 7 bases. Germline CDR1 SGHTA, CDR2 FQGNSA. The CDR3 has 14 residues. The V gene end was trimmed by 3 bases and the J gene end by 6 bases; junction bases not matched to a gene: 5. As DNA, the CDR3 is TGTGCCAGCAGCTTTTATGACAGGGTCAATGAGCAGTTCTTC. It codes for CASSFYDRVNEQFF. The variable domain in full, completed from reference TRBV7-2 and TRBJ2-1, reads GAGVSQSPSNKVTEKGKDVELRCDPISGHTALYWYRQSLGQGLEFLIYFQGNSAPDKSGLPSDRFSAERTGGSVSTLTIQRTQQEDSAVYLCASSFYDRVNEQFFGPGTRLTVL.

This clonotype was seen a handful of times. The chain is built from TRBV20-1 and TRBJ2-7; 9 bases are a match to TRBD2. CDR3 size: 16 residues. CDR1 is DFQATT and CDR2 is SNEGSKA in the germline V gene (reference sequence). Germline trimming cut 8 bases from V and 4 bases from J; bases unmatched to any gene: 18. In DNA form, the CDR3 reads TGCAGTACGCGGACCCACGGGGGGCTAGCGGGGTACGAGCAGTACTTC. It translates to CSTRTHGGLAGYEQYF.

Ten or more counts support this clonotype. This chain connects TRBV29-1 to TRBJ1-5; D is perhaps TRBD1 (5 bases). CDR1 SQVTM and CDR2 ANQGSEA come from the germline V gene. The CDR3 has 13 amino acids. Trimming left V 3 bases short and J 9 bases short, with 15 bases between. As DNA, the CDR3 is TGCAGCGTTGAGGCAGGGACCGGTGGGCCCCAGCATTTT. Translation gives CSVEAGTGGPQHF. The entire variable domain, with the rest obtained from reference TRBV29-1 and TRBJ1-5, is as follows: SAVISQKPSRDICQRGTSLTIQCQVDSQVTMMFWYRQQPGQSLTLIATANQGSEATYESGFVIDKFPISRPNLTFSTLTVSNMSPEDSSIYLCSVEAGTGGPQHFGDGTRLSIL.

This clonotype was detected a few times. The chain couples TRBV6-2 or TRBV6-3 to TRBJ1-1; D might be TRBD1 (5 bases). The CDR3 length is 15 residues. Germline V gene lookup returns CDR1 MNHEY and CDR2 SVGEGT. Trimming took 2 bases from V and 5 from J, leaving 15 bases between them. The CDR3 loop is CASSYGAGSRTEAFF. The DNA for the CDR3 is TGTGCCAGCAGTTACGGAGCAGGGTCTCGGACTGAAGCTTTCTTT.

This clonotype was seen once. The chain has TRBV24-1 and TRBJ2-1, with 9 positions matching TRBD2. The CDR3 runs 18 residues. Unmatched junction bases numbered 12, after V lost 2 bases and J lost 5 bases. Germline V CDR1 and CDR2: KGHDR, SFDVKD. CDR3 in amino acids: CATSDSPSGKSPHNEQFF. CDR3 sequence (DNA): TGTGCCACCAGTGATTCTCCTAGCGGGAAGTCCCCGCACAATGAGCAGTTCTTC.

This clonotype appeared once. The chain couples TRBV30 to TRBJ1-1; TRBD1 is a possible D gene (6 bases). V shed 2 bases and J shed 3 bases, with 10 bases lying between them. The CDR3 has 13 residues. Per germline, CDR1 GTSNPN and CDR2 SVGIG (reference sequence). The DNA of the CDR3 is TGTGCCTGGAGTCAGGACAGACACACTGAAGCTTTCTTT. Translating gives CAWSQDRHTEAFF.

This clonotype turned up a few times. The V call is TRBV27, the J call TRBJ2-3; D not certain. Trimming cost V 5 bases and J 2 bases, with 8 bases left between them. Germline CDR1 and CDR2: MNHEY and SMNVEV (reference sequence). The CDR3 loop spans 13 amino acids. CDR3 residues: CASSRRPTDTQYF. As DNA, the CDR3 is TGTGCCAGCAGTCGACGCCCCACAGATACGCAGTATTTT.

The chain links TRBV10-1 to TRBJ2-5; the match to TRBD2 covers 14 bases. The V gene end was trimmed by 6 bases and the J gene end by 0 bases; junction bases not matched to a gene: 6. The CDR3 covers 17 residues. The germline gives CDR1 WNHNN, CDR2 SYGVQD (reference sequence). CDR3: CASSQPGLAGDQETQYF. CDR3 DNA sequence: TGCGCCAGCAGCCAACCGGGACTAGCGGGGGACCAAGAGACCCAGTACTTC.

This clonotype was seen only a few times. V is TRBV12-3 or TRBV12-4 and J is TRBJ2-1; possible D gene TRBD2, 5 bases. V lost 6 bases and J 0 bases, leaving 12 bases between the germline ends. The CDR3 is 15 residues long. CDR3 amino acids: CASSPDLISYNEQFF. The CDR3, as DNA: TGTGCCAGCAGCCCGGACTTAATCTCCTACAATGAGCAGTTCTTC.

V gene TRBV7-2 combines with J gene TRBJ1-4; D is perhaps TRBD1 (6 bases). Trimming pared 5 bases from V and 6 bases from J, leaving 13 bases between. The CDR3 extends over 14 amino acids. Germline V CDR1 and CDR2: SGHTA, FQGNSA. CDR3 loop: CASSRDKGDEKLFF. The CDR3 DNA is TGTGCCAGCAGCCGGGACAAGGGTGATGAAAAACTGTTTTTT.

This clonotype showed up just a few times. The chain combines TRBV10-3 with TRBJ2-2; D possibly corresponds to TRBD1 (7 bases). This CDR3 comprises 14 residues. The V end lost 6 bases, the J end lost 5 bases, and 13 bases lay between the germline ends. Germline CDR1 and CDR2: ENHRY and SYGVKD. The CDR3 loop reads CAISVAGGTGELFF. DNA for the CDR3: TGTGCCATCAGCGTAGCAGGGGGGACCGGGGAGCTGTTTTTT.

This rearrangement joins TRBV10-3 to TRBJ2-5; 7 bases align to TRBD1. CDR3 length equals 13 residues. The junction had 8 bases not matched to a gene; V was cut back by 6 bases and J by 7 bases. Germline CDR1 and CDR2: ENHRY and SYGVKD. CDR3 sequence reads: CAIRDREYATQYF. The CDR3 DNA sequence: TGTGCCATCAGAGACAGGGAATATGCGACCCAGTACTTC.

The sample holds many counts of this clonotype. V usage is TRBV9 and J usage is TRBJ1-1; D is uncertain. The CDR3 loop spans 13 amino acids. Trimming removed 2 bases at V and 8 bases at J, with 13 bases between. The germline gives CDR1 SGDLS, CDR2 YYNGEE. The CDR3 nucleotides are TGTGCCAGCAGCGTCGTCGACGGAGGAGAAGCTTTCTTT. Protein: CASSVVDGGEAFF.

Of note for this clonotype: One end of the junction varies from germline; a read error may be responsible. V is TRBV7-7 and J is TRBJ2-7, with TRBD1 as a possible D gene (6 bases). The CDR3 runs to 13 residues. Germline loops: CDR1 SSHAT, CDR2 FNYEAQ (reference sequence). For the CDR3, the DNA is TGTGCTAGCAGCCCCGGGACAATCGCCGAGCAGTACTTC. Its protein is CASSPGTIAEQYF.

This clonotype has at least ten counts. The chain couples TRBV12-3 or TRBV12-4 to TRBJ2-3; the D gene could be TRBD1 or TRBD2 (5 bases each). The CDR3 spans 14 residues. The germline V and J ends were trimmed by 6 bases and 2 bases, with 12 bases remaining between them. CDR3 DNA: TGTGCCAGCAGGAGGGACGGACACACAGATACGCAGTATTTT. It specifies CASRRDGHTDTQYF.

This chain links TRBV28 with TRBJ2-7; the match to TRBD1 covers 7 bases. CDR1 MDHEN and CDR2 SYDVKM come from the germline V gene. The trim removed 4 bases at V and 3 bases at J, leaving 9 bases unmatched. The CDR3 extends over 15 amino acids. The CDR3 DNA is TGTGCCAGCAGTTCCCCGGGACAGCCCCTCTACGAGCAGTACTTC. Its translation is CASSSPGQPLYEQYF.

Many counts were recorded for this clonotype. The J gene is TRBJ2-6, the V gene TRBV7-9; no firm D call. The germline gives CDR1 SEHNR, CDR2 FQNEAQ (reference sequence). This CDR3 is 15 amino acids long. V was clipped by 3 bases and J by 3 bases, with 9 bases between them. CDR3 loop: CASSFSRIGANVLTF. DNA for the CDR3: TGTGCCAGCAGCTTTTCGAGAATTGGGGCCAACGTCCTGACTTTC.

The V gene is TRBV28, the J gene TRBJ2-7, with TRBD1 identical over 7 bases. V was pared by 4 bases and J by 5 bases, with 8 bases of the junction left unmatched. CDR3 length equals 14 residues. CDR1 is MDHEN, CDR2 SYDVKM, per germline. The CDR3 sequence: CASSWTGLRDEQYF. In DNA form, the CDR3 reads TGTGCCAGCAGTTGGACAGGCCTGAGGGACGAGCAGTACTTC.

In this sample, this clonotype turned up a few times. The V gene is TRBV5-6, the J gene TRBJ2-7; the match to TRBD1 covers 10 bases. Trimming at V came to 1 base and at J to 3 bases, leaving 4 bases not matched to a gene. This CDR3 is built from 15 residues. Germline V gene data show CDR1 as SGHDT and CDR2 as YYEEEE. For the CDR3, the DNA is TGTGCCAGCAGCTTGAAAGGGACAGGGGTCTACGAGCAGTACTTC. Its protein is CASSLKGTGVYEQYF.

J is TRBJ2-7 and V is TRBV5-1, with TRBD2 identical over 12 bases. V lost 4 bases, J lost 2 bases, and 13 bases stayed unmatched. The length of the CDR3 is 18 residues. Germline assignment: CDR1 SGHRS and CDR2 YFSETQ. CDR3 in DNA: TGCGCCAGCAGCACCCGAGGGGCTAGCGGGAGGGGGACCTACGAGCAGTACTTC. This encodes CASSTRGASGRGTYEQYF.

V is TRBV5-1 and J is TRBJ2-6, with D perhaps TRBD1 (6 bases). Trimming stripped 0 bases from V and 0 bases from J, with 16 bases between. The V gene's germline CDR1 is SGHRS and CDR2 YFSETQ. This CDR3 contains 19 residues. Here the CDR3 reads CASSLASQGFFSGANVLTF. CDR3 DNA: TGCGCCAGCAGCTTGGCCTCCCAGGGGTTCTTCTCTGGGGCCAACGTCCTGACTTTC.